These T cell receptor beta chains were read from a single sample in a study of shared clonotypes between healthy human individuals. Produced via immunoSEQ multiplex PCR; TCRdb's table is partial and in-frame only. The profile shows approximately 87,000 clones, about 65% of them singletons. The sample taken for sequencing was memory CD8+ T cells sorted from blood. The source is a man aged 25-45 years in good health. CDR3s include the opening cysteine and the closing phenylalanine or tryptophan. Fields, in order: D gene, CDR3 length, clone size, J gene, V gene, CDR3 protein, CDR3 DNA. D genes are given only for firm matches. Where a row states a size, it is once, few, many or the class of an expanded clone; other rows omit it.

>NA|14|NA|TRBJ1-5|TRBV7-2
CASSLVVPGGPQHF
TGTGCCAGCAGCTTAGTTGTCCCAGGCGGACCCCAGCATTTT
>TRBD1|15|few|TRBJ1-2|TRBV19
CASSIGQGQLYGYTF
TGTGCCAGTAGTATAGGGCAGGGACAGCTCTATGGCTACACCTTC
>NA|12|many|TRBJ1-5|TRBV7-2
CASNQGSQPQHF
TGTGCCAGCAATCAAGGTTCCCAGCCCCAGCATTTT
>NA|13|NA|TRBJ2-7|TRBV2
CASSRTETYEQYF
TGTGCCAGCAGCCGGACTGAAACCTACGAGCAGTACTTC
>NA|15|NA|TRBJ2-7|TRBV5-1
CASSGSGLKSYEQYF
TGCGCCAGCAGCGGATCAGGGTTGAAGTCCTACGAGCAGTACTTC
>TRBD1|15|NA|TRBJ2-1|TRBV7-9
CASSRDRGIDNEQFF
TGTGCCAGCAGCCGGGACAGAGGAATTGACAATGAGCAGTTCTTC
>TRBD1|15|NA|TRBJ2-7|TRBV27
CASSFWTGYPYEQYF
TGTGCCAGCAGTTTTTGGACAGGCTATCCCTACGAGCAGTACTTC
>NA|12|few|TRBJ2-1|TRBV11-1
CASSGHLDEQFF
TGTGCCAGCAGTGGGCATCTCGATGAGCAGTTCTTC
>TRBD1|14|NA|TRBJ1-1|TRBV6-1
CASSVGQENTEAFF
TGTGCCAGCAGTGTCGGACAGGAGAACACTGAAGCTTTCTTT
>TRBD2|16|many|TRBJ2-2|TRBV4-1
CASSQVSGSNTGELFF
TGCGCCAGCAGCCAAGTTAGCGGGAGTAACACCGGGGAGCTGTTTTTT
>NA|15|few|TRBJ2-7|TRBV6-5
CASSYLAGPTYEQYF
TGTGCCAGCAGTTACCTTGCGGGACCCACCTACGAGCAGTACTTC
>TRBD1|13|few|TRBJ1-2|TRBV9
CASSAGGNYGYTF
TGTGCCAGCAGCGCAGGGGGCAACTATGGCTACACCTTC
>NA|14|NA|TRBJ2-1|TRBV2
CASSGREKDNEQFF
TGTGCCAGCAGTGGCAGGGAGAAGGACAATGAGCAGTTCTTC
>NA|13|once|TRBJ1-1|TRBV7-6
CASSSPGLSLAFF
TGTGCCAGCAGCTCGCCGGGACTTAGCTTGGCTTTCTTT
>NA|14|few|TRBJ1-2|TRBV30
CAWSVGGSPWGYTF
TGTGCCTGGAGTGTAGGCGGGTCCCCTTGGGGCTACACCTTC
>TRBD1|14|NA|TRBJ2-1|TRBV2
CASSVGQGASEQFF
TGTGCCAGCAGTGTGGGACAGGGGGCTAGTGAGCAGTTCTTC
>NA|14|NA|TRBJ2-1|TRBV2
CATGGLHSYNEQFF
TGTGCCACCGGGGGGCTACACTCCTACAATGAGCAGTTCTTC
>TRBD1|14|NA|TRBJ2-7|TRBV7-8
CASSLGQGFHEQYF
TGTGCCAGCAGCTTAGGACAGGGATTCCACGAGCAGTACTTC
>NA|10|NA|TRBJ2-1|TRBV20-1
CSARDWEQFF
TGCAGTGCTAGAGATTGGGAGCAGTTCTTC
>NA|14|once|TRBJ2-5|TRBV6-1
CASSVAGSWETQYF
TGTGCCAGCAGTGTTGCAGGGAGTTGGGAGACCCAGTACTTC
>NA|13|few|TRBJ1-1|TRBV5-6
CASSSLRQAEAFF
TGTGCCAGCAGCTCCCTTAGACAGGCTGAAGCTTTCTTT
>TRBD2|16|NA|TRBJ2-1|TRBV5-1
CASSLLAGDGYNEQFF
TGCGCCAGCAGCTTACTAGCGGGAGATGGCTACAATGAGCAGTTCTTC
>TRBD2|15|NA|TRBJ2-1|TRBV7-8
CASSSTSGSSREQFF
TGTGCCAGCAGCTCCACTAGCGGGAGTTCGCGTGAGCAGTTCTTC
>NA|15|NA|TRBJ2-3|TRBV7-2
CASSLEGGYTDTQYF
TGTGCCAGCAGCTTAGAGGGGGGATACACAGATACGCAGTATTTT
>TRBD2|16|NA|TRBJ2-7|TRBV28
CASRASGLAGVYEQYF
TGTGCCAGCAGGGCCTCGGGACTAGCGGGAGTCTACGAGCAGTACTTC
>NA|12|NA|TRBJ2-1|TRBV5-6
CASSLGANEQFF
TGTGCCAGCAGCTTGGGGGCTAACGAGCAGTTCTTC
>NA|16|NA|TRBJ2-3|TRBV7-6
CASSLAVLGSVDTQYF
TGTGCCAGCAGCTTAGCGGTTCTGGGGTCGGTAGATACGCAGTATTTT
>NA|11|NA|TRBJ1-2|TRBV28
CASTIAGGYTF
TGTGCCAGCACCATAGCCGGTGGCTACACCTTC
>NA|14|NA|TRBJ2-7|TRBV4-1
CASSATQGFHEQYF
TGCGCCAGCAGCGCCACGCAGGGTTTCCACGAGCAGTACTTC
>NA|13|NA|TRBJ2-7|TRBV7-9
CASSLLVANEQYF
TGTGCCAGCAGCTTATTAGTCGCAAACGAGCAGTACTTC
>TRBD1|15|many|TRBJ2-3|TRBV10-3
CAISEGTGHTDTQYF
TGTGCCATCAGTGAGGGGACAGGGCACACAGATACGCAGTATTTT